This record concerns one T cell receptor beta chain sequence. The data were taken from a study of CD8 T cells in Susac syndrome. Across the whole study: Blood was drawn from Susac syndrome patients while they were therapy-naive, on corticosteroids, or on intravenous immunoglobulin alone.

The sequenced target, TCR beta, came from blood CD8+ and CD4+ T cells. Negative magnetic isolation gave CD8+ and CD4+ cells; FACS enriched CD8+ TEMRA. Roughly 0.45 to 1 ug RNA was reverse transcribed with random hexamers. TCRdb reanalysed the immunoSEQ multiplex PCR reads using MiXCR and keeps one entry per CDR3 protein. The data show some 110,000 distinct CDR3 sequences, with roughly 94% seen just once and about 0.27% held by the top ten. In germline, CDR1 is LGHDT, CDR2 YNNKEL (reference sequence). The CDR3 loop spans 16 amino acids. The V and J ends lost 0 bases and 0 bases respectively, with 11 bases between them.

The chain has TRBV3-1 and TRBJ1-1; D is undetermined. The receptor was isolated from a human donor with Susac syndrome. Material for sequencing was CD8+ T cells from PBMCs. The CDR3 DNA sequence: TGTGCCAGCAGCCAAGAGGCAGGACGGGTGAACACTGAAGCTTTCTTT. Residues: CASSQEAGRVNTEAFF.